What follows are 31 T cell receptor beta chains derived from one specimen sequenced in a study of post-analysis software for immune sequencing data. Overall study findings and caveats: In patients, TRBV5-6, TRBV5-1 and TRBV20-1 belonged to five TRBV segments found more frequently than in controls.

Their specific antigens are unknown. Incorporated into the TCR beta cDNA libraries were unique molecular identifiers, which served to reduce PCR and sequencing biases. TCRdb ran MiXCR on the PCR reads and lists one entry per CDR3 protein. The sample carries 500,000 to 600,000 distinct CDR3 sequences, about 40% recorded once. What was sequenced was blood. The receptors were gathered from a girl aged 5-17 years with multiple sclerosis.

The chain employs TRBV5-1 and TRBJ2-7; 9 bases agree with TRBD2. V was pared by 1 base and J by 7 bases, with 12 bases of the junction left unmatched. From germline, CDR1 is SGHRS and CDR2 YFSETQ. The CDR3 runs 16 residues. Written as DNA, the CDR3 is TGCGCCAGCAGCTTGCCCTTAGCGGGAGCTTCGGGGGAGCAGTACTTC. Translated, it gives CASSLPLAGASGEQYF.

The chain carries TRBV24-1 and TRBJ2-1; either TRBD1 or TRBD2 may supply D (5 bases each). From germline, CDR1 is KGHDR and CDR2 SFDVKD. The CDR3 sequence is 11 residues long. V lost 9 bases, J lost 5 bases, and 7 bases lay in between. The CDR3 is CATGTDNEQFF. For the CDR3, the DNA is TGTGCCACCGGGACGGACAATGAGCAGTTCTTC.

This rearrangement joins TRBV5-1 to TRBJ1-2; D is unclear. Germline CDR1 is SGHRS and CDR2 is YFSETQ. The CDR3 totals 14 residues. Trimming took off 0 bases at V and 6 bases at J, with 12 bases between the two ends. The CDR3 coding sequence is TGCGCCAGCAGCTTGGAGGGTCAGGCCGATGGCTACACCTTC. Encoded protein: CASSLEGQADGYTF.

This clonotype was found a few times. The CDR3 DNA reads as TGCAGCGTTCGGACAGGGGGGAATTCACCCCTCCACTTT. Translated, it gives CSVRTGGNSPLHF. The chain couples TRBV29-1 to TRBJ1-6, with 10 bases aligning to TRBD1. The CDR3 contains 13 residues. V lost 5 bases, J lost 7 bases, and 2 bases stayed unmatched. Germline V gene sequence: CDR1 SQVTM, CDR2 ANQGSEA.

The chain couples TRBV6-6 to TRBJ1-2, with D unresolved. V lost 5 bases, J lost 8 bases, and 15 bases lay in between. CDR3 length: 13 residues. Germline V lookup: CDR1 MNHNY, CDR2 SVGAGI (reference sequence). CDR3 residues: CASSGYRAEGYTF. The CDR3 coding sequence is TGTGCCAGCAGTGGATATAGGGCAGAGGGCTACACCTTC.

The V call is TRBV11-2, the J call TRBJ2-4; weak D call: TRBD2 (6 bases). The length of the CDR3 is 13 residues. Germline V lookup: CDR1 SGHAT, CDR2 FQNNGV. V was cut by 5 bases and J by 13 bases, with 18 bases left in between. The CDR3 sequence: CASSPWDGGEQYF. CDR3 coding DNA: TGTGCCAGCAGCCCCTGGGACGGCGGGGAGCAGTACTTC.

This clonotype turned up a few times. V is TRBV27 and J is TRBJ2-7, with 11 positions matching TRBD2. V lost 5 bases, J lost 0 bases, and 6 bases stayed unmatched. Germline V gene data show CDR1 as MNHEY and CDR2 as SMNVEV (reference sequence). This CDR3 contains 16 residues. The CDR3 is CASSESSGRISYEQYF. The CDR3 bases are TGTGCCAGCAGTGAGTCTAGCGGGAGGATCTCCTACGAGCAGTACTTC.

This clonotype was observed a single time. The V gene is TRBV24-1, the J gene TRBJ2-7; 7 bases fit TRBD1. This CDR3 has 17 amino acids. After removal of 4 bases from V and 3 bases from J, the junction contained 14 bases not matched to a gene. Germline V CDR1 and CDR2: KGHDR, SFDVKD. The CDR3 loop reads CATSDGAPWTGIYEQYF. The DNA for the CDR3 is TGTGCCACCAGTGACGGAGCCCCATGGACAGGAATCTACGAGCAGTACTTC.

The chain is built from TRBV12-3 or TRBV12-4 and TRBJ1-2, with 7 bases lining up with TRBD1. This CDR3 has 14 residues. With 3 bases clipped from V and 8 bases from J, the junction kept 9 bases outside the gene matches. DNA of the CDR3: TGTGCCAGCAGTTTCGGTCAGGGGGTAGTCGGCTACACCTTC. The encoded protein is CASSFGQGVVGYTF.

In this sample, this clonotype turned up a few times. The rearrangement joins TRBV5-1 to TRBJ1-5; tentatively, D is TRBD1 (6 bases). V was clipped by 0 bases and J by 1 base, with 11 bases between them. The CDR3 runs 16 residues. From germline, CDR1 is SGHRS and CDR2 YFSETQ. CDR3 sequence reads: CASSLVIQGSNQPQHF. CDR3 nucleotide sequence: TGCGCCAGCAGCTTGGTAATCCAGGGGAGCAATCAGCCCCAGCATTTT. The full variable domain, with the rest looked up from reference TRBV5-1 and TRBJ1-5, is KAGVTQTPRYLIKTRGQQVTLSCSPISGHRSVSWYQQTPGQGLQFLFEYFSETQRNKGNFPGRFSGRQFSNSRSEMNVSTLELGDSALYLCASSLVIQGSNQPQHFGDGTRLSIL.

The V gene is TRBV6-5, the J gene TRBJ1-2; TRBD1 is a possible D gene (5 bases). The CDR3 totals 15 residues. Between the trimmed V and J ends, which lost 8 bases and 1 base, there was a span of 17 bases. Germline V CDR1 and CDR2: MNHEY, SVGAGI. CDR3 sequence reads: CASYTWAGINYGYTF. The CDR3 DNA is TGTGCCAGCTATACTTGGGCAGGGATTAACTATGGCTACACCTTC.

J is TRBJ2-7 and V is TRBV3-1; no clear D. V lost 1 base to trimming and J lost 7 bases, with 14 bases between them. The germline gives CDR1 LGHDT, CDR2 YNNKEL (reference sequence). This CDR3 spans 14 amino acids. CDR3 bases: TGTGCCAGCAGCCAAGGGTTGGGCCTCGTAGAGCAGTACTTC. This codes for CASSQGLGLVEQYF.

The CDR3 DNA reads TGTGCCAGCAGCTCAGTAGGGATCTATGGCTACACCTTC. It translates to CASSSVGIYGYTF. This chain uses TRBV12-3 or TRBV12-4 with TRBJ1-2, with D hard to call. CDR3 length equals 13 residues. Trimming cost V 6 bases and J 4 bases, with 12 bases left between them.

Only a few counts were recorded for this clonotype. One end of the junction is discordant with germline, which a read error may explain. J is TRBJ2-7 and V is TRBV3-1, with 8 bases that match TRBD1. Germline V lookup: CDR1 LGHDT, CDR2 YNNKEL (reference sequence). The CDR3 totals 15 residues. The CDR3 region has the DNA TGTGCCAGCAGCCAAGGTCCAGGGGGCTCCTCCGAGCAGTACTTC. This translates into CASSQGPGGSSEQYF.

A few counts support this clonotype. This chain connects TRBV6-6 to TRBJ1-5; tentatively, D is TRBD1 (6 bases). Trimming removed 6 bases at V and 0 bases at J, with 15 bases between. CDR1 MNHNY and CDR2 SVGAGI come from the germline V gene (reference sequence). This CDR3 has 16 amino acids. The CDR3 coding sequence is TGTGCCAGCAGAAGAGAGGGGGGGACTAGCAATCAGCCCCAGCATTTT. Its protein product is CASRREGGTSNQPQHF.

This clonotype appeared a few times. The J gene is TRBJ2-7, the V gene TRBV20-1, with D maybe TRBD1 (5 bases). From germline, CDR1 is DFQATT and CDR2 SNEGSKA (reference sequence). V lost 4 bases and J lost 2, with 12 bases in between. The CDR3 covers 13 residues. This CDR3 reads CSATDSITYEQYF. As DNA, the CDR3 is TGCAGTGCTACTGACAGCATTACCTACGAGCAGTACTTC.

This clonotype was observed a handful of times. J is TRBJ2-1 and V is TRBV12-3 or TRBV12-4, with D possibly being TRBD2 (5 bases). V dropped 8 bases and J dropped 15 bases, with 14 bases sitting between them. The CDR3 sequence is 10 residues long. This CDR3 is CASPPGSLFF. The CDR3 DNA reads as TGTGCCAGCCCCCCGGGGAGCCTGTTCTTC.

The rearrangement links TRBV7-9 to TRBJ1-1; 7 bases agree with TRBD1. V lost 5 bases, J lost 3 bases, and 3 bases stayed unmatched. Germline-derived CDR1 and CDR2 are SEHNR and FQNEAQ (reference sequence). The CDR3 is 13 residues long. The CDR3 DNA follows: TGTGCCAGCAGCCGAGACAGGGACACTGAAGCTTTCTTT. The encoded protein is CASSRDRDTEAFF.

This chain links TRBV3-1 with TRBJ2-1; D gene ambiguous. Germline CDR1 reads LGHDT; CDR2 reads YNNKEL (reference sequence). The CDR3 contains 14 residues. V was pared by 2 bases and J by 5 bases, with 10 bases between. CDR3 amino acids: CASSQSSGHNEQFF. The CDR3, as DNA: TGTGCCAGCAGCCAATCCTCCGGACACAATGAGCAGTTCTTC.

This clonotype has just a few counts. The V gene is TRBV2, the J gene TRBJ1-2, with TRBD1 identical over 9 bases. This CDR3 comprises 14 residues. With 4 bases clipped from V and 1 base from J, the junction kept 1 base outside the gene matches. CDR1 is SNHLY, CDR2 FYNNEI, per germline. The DNA for the CDR3 is TGTGCCAGCAGTGCGACAGGGGGTAACTATGGCTACACCTTC. Protein product: CASSATGGNYGYTF. Together with reference TRBV2 and TRBJ1-2, the CDR3 gives the full variable domain: EPEVTQTPSHQVTQMGQEVILRCVPISNHLYFYWYRQILGQKVEFLVSFYNNEISEKSEIFDDQFSVERPDGSNFTLKIRSTKLEDSAMYFCASSATGGNYGYTFGSGTRLTVV.

This clonotype was detected only a few times. The chain joins TRBV24-1 to TRBJ2-1; D may correspond to TRBD1 or TRBD2 (5 bases each). V lost 4 bases and J 0 bases, leaving 12 bases between the germline ends. CDR1 is KGHDR and CDR2 is SFDVKD in the germline V gene. This CDR3 has 16 amino acids. Here the CDR3 DNA reads TGTGCCACCAGTGAGACTGGGGGAATCTCCTACAATGAGCAGTTCTTC. Protein product: CATSETGGISYNEQFF.

This clonotype was found a few times. The V gene is TRBV7-6, the J gene TRBJ2-7; no clear D gene. CDR1 is SGHVS and CDR2 is FNYEAQ in the germline V gene. Trimming removed 0 bases from V and 0 bases from J, with 9 bases in between. This CDR3 comprises 15 residues. The CDR3 here is CASSLASQSSYEQYF. In DNA, the CDR3 is TGTGCCAGCAGCTTAGCTTCGCAGAGCTCCTACGAGCAGTACTTC.

The chain combines TRBV6-6 with TRBJ2-1; the match to TRBD2 covers 8 bases. The V gene's germline CDR1 is MNHNY and CDR2 SVGAGI (reference sequence). This CDR3 region has 16 residues. J lost 5 bases, V lost 3 bases, and 9 bases had no gene match. CDR3 sequence reads: CASSYFPGGNNNEQFF. CDR3 bases: TGTGCCAGCAGTTATTTTCCGGGGGGGAATAACAATGAGCAGTTCTTC.

Ten or more counts support this clonotype. The chain combines TRBV5-6 with TRBJ2-1; D remains unclear. Trimming removed 0 bases from V and 10 bases from J, with 5 bases in between. This CDR3 has 11 residues. Germline CDR1 is SGHDT and CDR2 is YYEEEE. CDR3 sequence: CASSLAGEQFF. The CDR3 bases are TGTGCCAGCAGCTTGGCTGGCGAGCAGTTCTTC. Filled out from reference TRBV5-6 and TRBJ2-1, the complete variable domain reads DAGVTQSPTHLIKTRGQQVTLRCSPKSGHDTVSWYQQALGQGPQFIFQYYEEEERQRGNFPDRFSGHQFPNYSSELNVNALLLGDSALYLCASSLAGEQFFGPGTRLTVL.

In its sample, this clonotype was seen once. The chain couples TRBV5-1 to TRBJ1-2; D is unresolved. CDR3 length: 14 residues. Germline assignment: CDR1 SGHRS and CDR2 YFSETQ. The V gene lost 5 bases and the J gene lost 7 bases, with 18 bases spanning the gap. CDR3 in DNA: TGCGCCAGCAGACCCCTAGACCAGAATCCTGGCTACACCTTC. It codes for CASRPLDQNPGYTF. The variable domain in full, completed from reference TRBV5-1 and TRBJ1-2, reads KAGVTQTPRYLIKTRGQQVTLSCSPISGHRSVSWYQQTPGQGLQFLFEYFSETQRNKGNFPGRFSGRQFSNSRSEMNVSTLELGDSALYLCASRPLDQNPGYTFGSGTRLTVV.

This chain joins TRBV28 and TRBJ2-5; no reliable D call. This CDR3 has 13 residues. Germline V lookup: CDR1 MDHEN, CDR2 SYDVKM. V lost 8 bases to trimming and J lost 0 bases, with 10 bases between them. The CDR3 spells CASRRGHQETQYF. DNA for the CDR3: TGTGCCAGCCGGCGAGGCCACCAAGAGACCCAGTACTTC.

This chain connects TRBV7-9 to TRBJ2-5, with TRBD1 identical over 7 bases. The V gene end was trimmed by 7 bases and the J gene end by 11 bases; junction bases not matched to a gene: 13. The CDR3 runs 13 residues. Germline CDR1 and CDR2: SEHNR and FQNEAQ (reference sequence). The CDR3 sequence is CASNTTGYEGQYF. In DNA, the CDR3 is TGTGCCAGCAACACGACAGGGTACGAAGGGCAGTACTTC.

The V call is TRBV5-4, the J call TRBJ1-1, with D possibly matching TRBD1 (6 bases). In germline, CDR1 is SGHNT, CDR2 YYREEE (reference sequence). The CDR3 runs 12 residues. With 0 bases removed from V and 11 bases from J, the gap between germline ends came to 11 bases. CDR3 sequence reads: CASSLAGEGAFF. The CDR3 coding sequence is TGTGCCAGCAGCTTGGCAGGGGAGGGGGCTTTCTTT. Supplemented by reference TRBV5-4 and TRBJ1-1, the full variable domain reads ETGVTQSPTHLIKTRGQQVTLRCSSQSGHNTVSWYQQALGQGPQFIFQYYREEENGRGNFPPRFSGLQFPNYSSELNVNALELDDSALYLCASSLAGEGAFFGQGTRLTVV.

This clonotype turned up a few times. The CDR3 sequence: CASSSAGTSDEQFF. Here the CDR3 DNA reads TGTGCCAGCAGCTCGGCCGGGACTAGCGATGAGCAGTTCTTC. The V and J genes are TRBV7-9 and TRBJ2-1; 10 nucleotides agree with TRBD2. This CDR3 has 14 amino acids. Trimming removed 4 bases from V and 8 bases from J; junction bases left unmatched: 5. From germline, CDR1 is SEHNR and CDR2 FQNEAQ (reference sequence).

The sample holds a few counts of this clonotype. The rearrangement uses TRBV12-3 or TRBV12-4 and TRBJ2-5; 16 nucleotides line up with TRBD2. After removal of 8 bases from V and 4 bases from J, the junction contained 7 bases not matched to a gene. The CDR3 is 16 amino acids. DNA of the CDR3: TGTGCCAGCGGGACTAGCGGGGGGGCCCGTGTAGAGACCCAGTACTTC. Protein sequence: CASGTSGGARVETQYF.

The chain uses TRBV6-1 and TRBJ1-2; D unresolved. CDR1 MNHNS and CDR2 SASEGT come from the germline V gene. The CDR3 is 13 residues long. Trimming took 6 bases from V and 7 from J, leaving 15 bases between them. Here the CDR3 reads CASRTSGNLGYTF. The DNA of the CDR3 is TGTGCCAGCAGGACGAGTGGAAATCTTGGCTACACCTTC.